This is a list of T cell receptor beta chains from one sample in a study of cytomegalovirus exposure and HLA in healthy donors. TCRdb's copy holds only in-frame clones and misses some; the assay was immunoSEQ multiplex PCR. Among around 98,000 clones listed, roughly 82% were seen once. Sequencing was carried out using PBMCs. These receptors were taken from a human donor in good health. The CDR3 runs from the conserved cysteine through the conserved F or W. The order of the fields is J gene, clone size, V gene, D gene, CDR3 DNA, CDR3 protein. The D gene is left open where the match is weak. The size field is filled for only some rows; it gives once, few, many or a size class.

>TRBJ1-6|.|TRBV5-1|.
TGCGCCAGCAGCACAGACAGTCCATCACCCCTCCACTTT
CASSTDSPSPLHF
>TRBJ2-3|.|TRBV19|TRBD2
TGTGCCAGTAGTATCCTTAGCGGGAGCACAGATACGCAGTATTTT
CASSILSGSTDTQYF
>TRBJ2-5|once|TRBV5-1|TRBD1
TGCGCCAGCAGCTTGTACAGGGGACAAGAGACCCAGTACTTC
CASSLYRGQETQYF
>TRBJ1-1|.|TRBV6-1|.
TGTGCCAGCAGCGAAAAGGGGGTAGCCACTGAAGCTTTCTTT
CASSEKGVATEAFF
>TRBJ2-2|few|TRBV10-3|.
TGTGCCATCCGTCAGGGGTCCAACACCGGGGAGCTGTTTTTT
CAIRQGSNTGELFF
>TRBJ1-2|.|TRBV7-8|.
TGTGCCAGCAGCCCAACCCGGGAGTTGAACTATGGCTACACCTTC
CASSPTRELNYGYTF
>TRBJ1-1|.|TRBV7-2|.
TGTGCCAGCAGCCCATTCGGTCGTTTTCTTGAAGCTTTCTTT
CASSPFGRFLEAFF
>TRBJ2-5|.|TRBV9|TRBD2
TGTGCCAGCAGCGCGTACCCACTAGCGGGGAACCAAGAGACCCAGTACTTC
CASSAYPLAGNQETQYF
>TRBJ2-1|.|TRBV5-5|.
TGTGCCAGCAGAACTAACTCAGGGGCAGTCGGGTTCTTC
CASRTNSGAVGFF
>TRBJ1-6|.|TRBV19|TRBD1
TGTGCCAGTAGTCCAGGACAGGTGAATTCACCCCTCCACTTT
CASSPGQVNSPLHF
>TRBJ2-7|.|TRBV27|.
TGTGCCAGCAGTTTATTGGGGTTCGGGGGGCTGGACGAGCAGTACTTC
CASSLLGFGGLDEQYF
>TRBJ2-7|.|TRBV6-5|.
TGTGCCACCTCATTTGGTTTCTCCATCTTGGCCGAGCAGTACTTC
CATSFGFSILAEQYF
>TRBJ2-7|.|TRBV27|TRBD1
TGTGCCAGCAGTTTATGGGACAGTGCGGCCGAGCAGTACTTC
CASSLWDSAAEQYF
>TRBJ2-7|once|TRBV5-1|TRBD2
TGCGCCAGCAGCTCGCAACTAGCGGGAATGGAACAGTACTTC
CASSSQLAGMEQYF
>TRBJ2-1|.|TRBV19|.
TGTGCCAGTAATTTCGCTCGGAGCTCCTACAATGAGCAGTTCTTC
CASNFARSSYNEQFF